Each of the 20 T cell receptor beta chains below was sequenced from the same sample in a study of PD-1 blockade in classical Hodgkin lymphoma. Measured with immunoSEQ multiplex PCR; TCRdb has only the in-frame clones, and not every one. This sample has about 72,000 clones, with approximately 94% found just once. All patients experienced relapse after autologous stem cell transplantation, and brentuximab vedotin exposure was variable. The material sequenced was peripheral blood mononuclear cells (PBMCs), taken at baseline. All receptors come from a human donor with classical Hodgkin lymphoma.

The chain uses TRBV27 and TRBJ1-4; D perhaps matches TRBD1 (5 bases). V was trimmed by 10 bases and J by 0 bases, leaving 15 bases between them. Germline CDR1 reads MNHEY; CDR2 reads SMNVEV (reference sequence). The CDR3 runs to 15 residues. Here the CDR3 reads CATRVGVSTNEKLFF. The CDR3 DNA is TGTGCCACCAGAGTGGGGGTCTCAACTAATGAAAAACTGTTTTTT.

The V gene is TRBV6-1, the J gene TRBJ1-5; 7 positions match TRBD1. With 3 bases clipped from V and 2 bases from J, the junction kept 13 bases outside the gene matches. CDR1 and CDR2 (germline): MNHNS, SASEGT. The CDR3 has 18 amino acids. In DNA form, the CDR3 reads TGTGCCAGCAGTGAGGGATCCACAGGGGCGTCGGGCAATCAGCCCCAGCATTTT. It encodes CASSEGSTGASGNQPQHF.

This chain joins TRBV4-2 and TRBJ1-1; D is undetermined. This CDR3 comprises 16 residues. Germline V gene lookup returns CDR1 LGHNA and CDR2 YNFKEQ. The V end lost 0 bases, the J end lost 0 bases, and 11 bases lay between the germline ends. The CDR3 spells CASSQESRILNTEAFF. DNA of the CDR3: TGTGCCAGCAGCCAAGAATCGAGGATCCTGAACACTGAAGCTTTCTTT.

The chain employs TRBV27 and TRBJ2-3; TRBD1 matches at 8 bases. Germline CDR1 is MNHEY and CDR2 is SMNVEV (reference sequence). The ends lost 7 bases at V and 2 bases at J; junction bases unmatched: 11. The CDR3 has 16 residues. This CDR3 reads CASTPLGTGVTDTQYF. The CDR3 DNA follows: TGTGCCAGCACCCCCCTCGGGACAGGAGTCACAGATACGCAGTATTTT.

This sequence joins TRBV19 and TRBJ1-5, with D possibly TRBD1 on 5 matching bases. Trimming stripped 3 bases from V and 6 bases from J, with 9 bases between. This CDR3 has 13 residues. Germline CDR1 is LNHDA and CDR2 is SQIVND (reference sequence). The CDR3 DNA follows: TGTGCCAGTAGTATGACAGTCAGTCAGCCCCAGCATTTT. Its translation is CASSMTVSQPQHF.

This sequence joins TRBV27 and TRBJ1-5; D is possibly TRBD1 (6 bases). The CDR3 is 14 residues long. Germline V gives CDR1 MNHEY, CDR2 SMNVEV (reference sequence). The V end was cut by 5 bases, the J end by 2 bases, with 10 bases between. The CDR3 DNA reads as TGTGCCAGCAGTCCACAGGGAGGCAATCAGCCCCAGCATTTT. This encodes CASSPQGGNQPQHF.

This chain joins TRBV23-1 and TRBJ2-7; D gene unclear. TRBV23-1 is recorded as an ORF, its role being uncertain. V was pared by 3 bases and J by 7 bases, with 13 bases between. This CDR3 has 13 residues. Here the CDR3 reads CASSHRYGWEQYF. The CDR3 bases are TGCGCCAGCAGTCACCGATATGGATGGGAGCAGTACTTC.

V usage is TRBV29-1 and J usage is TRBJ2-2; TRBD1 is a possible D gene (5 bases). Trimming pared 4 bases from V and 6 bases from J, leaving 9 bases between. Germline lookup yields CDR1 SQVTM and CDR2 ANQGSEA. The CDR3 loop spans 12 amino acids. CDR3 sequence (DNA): TGCAGCGTTGGCCAGGGTCCCGGGGAGCTGTTTTTT. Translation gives CSVGQGPGELFF.

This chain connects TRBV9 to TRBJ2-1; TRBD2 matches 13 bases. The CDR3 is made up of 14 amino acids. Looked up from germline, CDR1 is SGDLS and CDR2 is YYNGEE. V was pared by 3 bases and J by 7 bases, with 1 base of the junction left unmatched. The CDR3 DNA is TGTGCCAGCAGCGGGGGACTAGCGGGGAATGAGCAGTTCTTC. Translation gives CASSGGLAGNEQFF.

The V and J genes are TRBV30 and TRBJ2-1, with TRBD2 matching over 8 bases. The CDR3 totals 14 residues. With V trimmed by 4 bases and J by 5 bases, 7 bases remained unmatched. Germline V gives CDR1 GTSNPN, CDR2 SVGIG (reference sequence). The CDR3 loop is CAWTLAGNHNEQFF. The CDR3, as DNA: TGTGCCTGGACGCTAGCGGGTAACCACAATGAGCAGTTCTTC.

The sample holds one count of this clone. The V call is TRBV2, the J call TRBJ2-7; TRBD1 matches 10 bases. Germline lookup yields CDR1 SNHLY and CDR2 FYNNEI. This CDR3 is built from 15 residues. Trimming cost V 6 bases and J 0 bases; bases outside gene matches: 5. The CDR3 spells CASRHDRGLSYEQYF. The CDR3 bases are TGTGCCAGCAGACACGACAGGGGGCTCTCCTACGAGCAGTACTTC.

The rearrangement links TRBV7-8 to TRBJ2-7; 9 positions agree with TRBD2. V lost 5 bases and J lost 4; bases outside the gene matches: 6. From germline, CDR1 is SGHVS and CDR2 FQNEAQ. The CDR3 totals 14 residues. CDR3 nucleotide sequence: TGTGCCAGCAGCCTAAGCGGGAGGATTTACGAGCAGTACTTC. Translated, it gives CASSLSGRIYEQYF.

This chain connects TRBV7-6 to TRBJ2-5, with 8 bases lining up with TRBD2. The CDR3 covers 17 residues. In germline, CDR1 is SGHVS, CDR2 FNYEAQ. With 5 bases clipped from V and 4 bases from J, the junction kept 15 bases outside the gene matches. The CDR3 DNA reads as TGTGCCAGCAGCACACCGACTTACGGGGGGGCCGGAGAGACCCAGTACTTC. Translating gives CASSTPTYGGAGETQYF.

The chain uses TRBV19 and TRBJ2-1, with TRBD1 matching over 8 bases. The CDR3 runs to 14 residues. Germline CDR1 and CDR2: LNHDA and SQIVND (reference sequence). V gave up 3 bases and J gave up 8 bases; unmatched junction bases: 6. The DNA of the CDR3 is TGTGCCAGTAGTATGGCGACAGGGGAGGATGAGCAGTTCTTC. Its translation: CASSMATGEDEQFF.

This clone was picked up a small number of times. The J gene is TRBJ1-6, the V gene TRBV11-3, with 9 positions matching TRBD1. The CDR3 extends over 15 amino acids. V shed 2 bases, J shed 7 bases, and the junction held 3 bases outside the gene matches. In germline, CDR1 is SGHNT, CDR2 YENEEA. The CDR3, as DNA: TGTGCCAGCAGCTTAAACGGACAGGGGAATTCACCCCTCCACTTT. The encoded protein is CASSLNGQGNSPLHF.

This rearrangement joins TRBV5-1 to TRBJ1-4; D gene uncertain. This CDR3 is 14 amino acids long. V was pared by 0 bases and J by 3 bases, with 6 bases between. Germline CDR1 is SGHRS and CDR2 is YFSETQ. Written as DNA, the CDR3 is TGCGCCAGCAGCTTGGACAGATCTAATGAAAAACTGTTTTTT. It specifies CASSLDRSNEKLFF.

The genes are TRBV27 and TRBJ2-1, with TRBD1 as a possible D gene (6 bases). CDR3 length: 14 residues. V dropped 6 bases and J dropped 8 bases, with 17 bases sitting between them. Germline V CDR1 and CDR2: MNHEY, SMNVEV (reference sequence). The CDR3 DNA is TGTGCCAGCAGCCCGGGACACCTTAACGATGAGCAGTTCTTC. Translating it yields CASSPGHLNDEQFF.

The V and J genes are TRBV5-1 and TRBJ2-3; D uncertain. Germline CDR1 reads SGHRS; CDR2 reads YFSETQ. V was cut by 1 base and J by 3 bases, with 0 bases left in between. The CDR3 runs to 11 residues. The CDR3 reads CASSLTDTQYF. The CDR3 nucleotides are TGCGCCAGCAGCTTGACAGATACGCAGTATTTT.

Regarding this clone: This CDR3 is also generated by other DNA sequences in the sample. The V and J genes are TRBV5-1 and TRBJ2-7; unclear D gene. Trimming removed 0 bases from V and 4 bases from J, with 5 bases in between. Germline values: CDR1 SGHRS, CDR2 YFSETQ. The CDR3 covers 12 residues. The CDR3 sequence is CASSLVGYEQYF. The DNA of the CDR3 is TGCGCCAGCAGCTTGGTCGGGTACGAGCAGTACTTC.

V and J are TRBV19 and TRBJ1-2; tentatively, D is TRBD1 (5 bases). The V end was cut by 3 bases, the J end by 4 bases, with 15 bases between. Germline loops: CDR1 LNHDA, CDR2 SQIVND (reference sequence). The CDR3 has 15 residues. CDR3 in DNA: TGTGCCAGTAGTATTACCCACCCCGGGACCTATGGCTACACCTTC. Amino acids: CASSITHPGTYGYTF. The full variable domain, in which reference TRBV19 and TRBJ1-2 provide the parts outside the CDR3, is DGGITQSPKYLFRKEGQNVTLSCEQNLNHDAMYWYRQDPGQGLRLIYYSQIVNDFQKGDIAEGYSVSREKKESFPLTVTSAQKNPTAFYLCASSITHPGTYGYTFGSGTRLTVV.